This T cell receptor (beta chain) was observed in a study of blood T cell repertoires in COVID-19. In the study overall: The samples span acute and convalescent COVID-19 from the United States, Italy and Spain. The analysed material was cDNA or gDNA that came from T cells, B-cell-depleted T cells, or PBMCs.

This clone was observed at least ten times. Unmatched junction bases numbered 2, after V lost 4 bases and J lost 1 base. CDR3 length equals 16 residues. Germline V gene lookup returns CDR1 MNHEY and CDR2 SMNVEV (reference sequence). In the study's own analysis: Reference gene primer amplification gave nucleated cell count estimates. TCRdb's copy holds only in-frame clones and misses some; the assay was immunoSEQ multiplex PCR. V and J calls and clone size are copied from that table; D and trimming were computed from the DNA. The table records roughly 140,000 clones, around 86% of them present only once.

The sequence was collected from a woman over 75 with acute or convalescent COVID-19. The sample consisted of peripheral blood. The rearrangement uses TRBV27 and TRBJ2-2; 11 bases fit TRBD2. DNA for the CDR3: TGTGCCAGCAGTTCTGGGACTAGCGGGAACACCGGGGAGCTGTTTTTT. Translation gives CASSSGTSGNTGELFF.